These 10 T cell receptor beta chains came from one sample sequenced in a study of T cell responses to AZD1222 COVID-19 vaccine. Method: immunoSEQ multiplex PCR; TCRdb's copy keeps in-frame clones and lacks some. The table shows just under 55,000 clones, with about 89% occurring only once. The sequencing used peripheral blood, collected on day 0 of AZD1222 vaccination. All receptors derive from an adult in good health.

The chain couples TRBV2 to TRBJ2-2; TRBD2 is a possible D gene (5 bases). Trimming took off 5 bases at V and 5 bases at J, with 12 bases between the two ends. Germline V lookup: CDR1 SNHLY, CDR2 FYNNEI. The CDR3 is 14 residues long. The CDR3 loop is CASSSRTGTGELFF. The CDR3 bases are TGTGCCAGCAGTTCCCGGACTGGGACCGGGGAGCTGTTTTTT.

This chain links TRBV7-3 with TRBJ2-1, with D perhaps TRBD1 (5 bases). Per the germline V gene, CDR1 is SGHTA and CDR2 is FQGTGA. Trimming removed 1 base at V and 0 bases at J, with 7 bases between. There are 15 residues in the CDR3. CDR3 sequence: CASSLRQSSYNEQFF. CDR3 coding DNA: TGTGCCAGCAGCTTAAGACAGAGCTCCTACAATGAGCAGTTCTTC. The variable domain in full, with the rest retrieved from reference TRBV7-3 and TRBJ2-1, is GAGVSQTPSNKVTEKGKYVELRCDPISGHTALYWYRQSLGQGPEFLIYFQGTGAADDSGLPNDRFFAVRPEGSVSTLKIQRTERGDSAVYLCASSLRQSSYNEQFFGPGTRLTVL.

The J gene is TRBJ2-3, the V gene TRBV6-5; a possible D gene is TRBD1 (6 bases). The CDR3 has 14 residues. V lost 10 bases, J lost 1 base, and 15 bases lay in between. Germline assignment: CDR1 MNHEY and CDR2 SVGAGI. Here the CDR3 reads CATSSRGGTDTQYF. The CDR3 nucleotides are TGTGCCACCTCAAGCAGGGGAGGCACAGATACGCAGTATTTT.

This clone was seen only once. The gene calls are TRBV27 and TRBJ2-3; 10 nucleotides match TRBD2. The CDR3 runs 15 residues. The V gene's germline CDR1 is MNHEY and CDR2 SMNVEV (reference sequence). V lost 2 bases, J lost 10 bases, and 9 bases stayed unmatched. CDR3 amino acids: CASSLSGLAGVAQYF. The CDR3 DNA sequence: TGTGCCAGCAGTTTAAGCGGGCTAGCGGGAGTTGCGCAGTATTTT.

This rearrangement joins TRBV24-1 to TRBJ1-3, with D maybe TRBD1 (6 bases). V was trimmed by 4 bases and J by 0 bases, leaving 12 bases between them. CDR3 size: 16 residues. Germline V lookup: CDR1 KGHDR, CDR2 SFDVKD. CDR3 bases: TGTGCCACCAGTGACTCCGGGGGCTACTCTGGAAACACCATATATTTT. It yields the protein CATSDSGGYSGNTIYF.

The chain carries TRBV28 and TRBJ1-5, with 10 bases matching TRBD1. V shed 4 bases and J 4 bases; nucleotides not matched to a gene: 4. Germline CDR1 reads MDHEN; CDR2 reads SYDVKM. The length of the CDR3 is 15 residues. As DNA, the CDR3 is TGTGCCAGCAGTTCTGGGACAGGGGATAATCAGCCCCAGCATTTT. Translating gives CASSSGTGDNQPQHF.

This sequence joins TRBV27 and TRBJ2-2; 13 bases fit TRBD2. V lost 7 bases to trimming and J lost 7 bases; unmatched junction nucleotides: 15. Germline CDR1 MNHEY, CDR2 SMNVEV (reference sequence). CDR3 size: 18 residues. This CDR3 reads CASTRRTSGGGGNGELFF. Here the CDR3 DNA reads TGTGCCAGCACCCGAAGGACTAGCGGGGGCGGAGGAAACGGGGAGCTGTTTTTT.

The rearrangement joins TRBV18 to TRBJ1-5; 7 bases align to TRBD1. CDR1 is KGHSH and CDR2 is LQKENI in the germline V gene. Unmatched junction bases numbered 9, after V lost 2 bases and J lost 2 bases. The CDR3 length is 17 residues. This CDR3 reads CASSPTQQGQGNQPQHF. CDR3 nucleotide sequence: TGTGCCAGCTCACCAACGCAACAGGGGCAAGGCAATCAGCCCCAGCATTTT.

This chain links TRBV14 with TRBJ2-1; 10 bases agree with TRBD2. Germline V gives CDR1 SGHDN, CDR2 FVKESK. V gave up 4 bases and J gave up 6 bases; unmatched junction bases: 9. The CDR3 has 16 residues. This CDR3 reads CASSLDSGRSSNEQFF. The DNA of the CDR3 is TGTGCCAGCAGCCTCGATAGCGGGAGGAGCTCCAATGAGCAGTTCTTC.

The chain carries TRBV2 and TRBJ1-5, with 8 bases identical to TRBD1. Germline V gene sequence: CDR1 SNHLY, CDR2 FYNNEI. This CDR3 contains 15 residues. V shed 6 bases, J shed 4 bases, and the junction held 8 bases outside the gene matches. This CDR3 is CASRRETGENQPQHF. CDR3 coding DNA: TGTGCCAGCAGGAGGGAGACAGGGGAGAATCAGCCCCAGCATTTT.